This TCR beta chain was profiled in a study of beta chain features in type 1 diabetes. Study-level points and caveats: There were fewer insertions and more deletions at the VDJ junctions of type 1 diabetes patients.

CDR3 length: 16 amino acids. Looked up from germline, CDR1 is SEHNR and CDR2 is FQNEAQ (reference sequence). Worth noting for this clone: Antigen specificity is unknown. At one of its ends the junction is not consistent with the germline gene, which may arise from a read error.

The single heparinised draw taken from each donor contained approximately 100 mL of blood on average. Isolation of CD4+ naive, central memory, regulatory and stem cell-like memory cells was achieved by sorting via CD45RO/CCR7/CD25/CD127/CD95/CD27. Sort purity for all populations was recorded as exceeding 98%. The isolated RNA, all of it, was reverse transcribed, so expressed TCRB transcripts were what got sequenced. The method was immunoSEQ multiplex PCR; TCRdb's version includes in-frame clones alone and lacks a portion of them. The top ten clones hold roughly 0.025% of a sample with 970,000 or so clones, roughly a sixth of them seen once.

This clonotype was obtained from a young woman in good health. This sequence joins TRBV7-9 and TRBJ2-1; 12 bases are a match to TRBD2. The sequenced sample consisted of naive CD4+ T cells from blood. CDR3 region: CASSLRASGRGNEQFF. CDR3 sequence (DNA): TGCGCCAGCAGCCTTCGGGCTAGCGGGAGGGGCAATGAGCAGTTCTTC.